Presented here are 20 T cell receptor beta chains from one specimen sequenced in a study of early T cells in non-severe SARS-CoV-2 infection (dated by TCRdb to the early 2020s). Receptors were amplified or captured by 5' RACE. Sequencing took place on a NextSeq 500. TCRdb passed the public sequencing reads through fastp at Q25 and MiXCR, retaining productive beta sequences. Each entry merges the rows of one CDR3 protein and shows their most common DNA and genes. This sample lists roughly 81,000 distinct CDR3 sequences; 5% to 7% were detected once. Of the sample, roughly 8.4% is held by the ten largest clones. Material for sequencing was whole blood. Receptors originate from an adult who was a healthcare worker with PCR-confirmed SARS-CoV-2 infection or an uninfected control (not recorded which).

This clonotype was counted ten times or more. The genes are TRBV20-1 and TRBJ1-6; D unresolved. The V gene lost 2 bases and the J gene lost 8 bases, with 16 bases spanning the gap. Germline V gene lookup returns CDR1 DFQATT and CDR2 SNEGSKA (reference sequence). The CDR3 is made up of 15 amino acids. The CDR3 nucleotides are TGCAGTGCTAGAAGACCGGGAACTATACATTCACCCCTCCACTTT. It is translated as CSARRPGTIHSPLHF.

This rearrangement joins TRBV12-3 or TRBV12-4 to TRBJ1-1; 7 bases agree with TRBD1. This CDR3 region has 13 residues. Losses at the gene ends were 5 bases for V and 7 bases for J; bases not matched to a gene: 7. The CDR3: CASSPPTGFEAFF. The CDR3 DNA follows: TGTGCCAGCAGTCCCCCGACAGGGTTTGAAGCTTTCTTT.

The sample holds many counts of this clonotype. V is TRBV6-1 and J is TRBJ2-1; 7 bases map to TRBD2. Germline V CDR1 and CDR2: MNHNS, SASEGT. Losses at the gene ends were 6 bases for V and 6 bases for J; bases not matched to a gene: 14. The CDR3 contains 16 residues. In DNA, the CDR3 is TGTGCCAGCAGGCCGGGTCTGGGAGGGAAGCGCAATGAGCAGTTCTTC. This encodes CASRPGLGGKRNEQFF.

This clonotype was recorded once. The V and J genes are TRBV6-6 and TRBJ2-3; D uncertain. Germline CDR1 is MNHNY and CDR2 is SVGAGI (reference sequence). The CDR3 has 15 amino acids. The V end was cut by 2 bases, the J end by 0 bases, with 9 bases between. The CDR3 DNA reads TGTGCCAGCAGTTACGTGGACCTTAGCACAGATACGCAGTATTTT. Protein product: CASSYVDLSTDTQYF.

The CDR3 sequence: CASSSTGGSGANVLTF. CDR3 DNA sequence: TGTGCCAGCAGCTCCACAGGGGGCTCTGGGGCCAACGTCCTGACTTTC. The chain recombines TRBV5-4 with TRBJ2-6; 8 bases match TRBD1. CDR1 and CDR2 (germline): SGHNT, YYREEE (reference sequence). Trimming cost V 3 bases and J 0 bases; bases outside gene matches: 2. The CDR3 has 16 amino acids.

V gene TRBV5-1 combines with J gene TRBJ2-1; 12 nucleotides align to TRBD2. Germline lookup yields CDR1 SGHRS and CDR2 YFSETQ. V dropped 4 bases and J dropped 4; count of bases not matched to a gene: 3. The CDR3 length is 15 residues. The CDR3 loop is CASSPGLAGYNEQFF. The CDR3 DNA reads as TGCGCCAGCAGCCCGGGACTAGCGGGTTACAATGAGCAGTTCTTC.

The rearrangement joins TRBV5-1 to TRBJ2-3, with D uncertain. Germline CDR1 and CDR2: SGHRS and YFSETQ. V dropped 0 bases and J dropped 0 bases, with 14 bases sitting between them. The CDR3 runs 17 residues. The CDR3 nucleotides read TGCGCCAGCAGCTTGGTTCCGGCAGCACTTAGCACAGATACGCAGTATTTT. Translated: CASSLVPAALSTDTQYF.

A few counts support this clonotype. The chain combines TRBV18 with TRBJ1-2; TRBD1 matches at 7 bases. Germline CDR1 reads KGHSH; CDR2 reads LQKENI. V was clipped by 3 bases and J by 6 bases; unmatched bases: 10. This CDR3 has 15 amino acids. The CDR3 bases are TGTGCCAGCTCACCCGTTGACAGGGTCTACGATGGCTACACCTTC. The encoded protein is CASSPVDRVYDGYTF.

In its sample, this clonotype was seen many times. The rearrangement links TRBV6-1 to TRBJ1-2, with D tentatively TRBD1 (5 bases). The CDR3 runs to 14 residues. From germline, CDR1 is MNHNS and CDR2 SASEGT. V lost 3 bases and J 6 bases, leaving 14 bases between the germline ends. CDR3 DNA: TGTGCCAGCAGTGATACGGGGGGTCGCGATGGCTACACCTTC. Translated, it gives CASSDTGGRDGYTF.

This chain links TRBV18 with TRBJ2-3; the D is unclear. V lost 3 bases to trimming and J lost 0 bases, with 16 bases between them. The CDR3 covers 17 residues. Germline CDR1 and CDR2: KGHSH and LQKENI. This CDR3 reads CASSPLELKPSTDTQYF. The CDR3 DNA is TGTGCCAGCTCACCTCTAGAACTCAAACCTAGCACAGATACGCAGTATTTT. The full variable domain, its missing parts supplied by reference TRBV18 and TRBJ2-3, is NAGVMQNPRHLVRRRGQEARLRCSPMKGHSHVYWYRQLPEEGLKFMVYLQKENIIDESGMPKERFSAEFPKEGPSILRIQQVVRGDSAAYFCASSPLELKPSTDTQYFGPGTRLTVL.

The CDR3 DNA reads as TGCAGCGGCACTGTGGGGCCCTACGAGCAGTACTTC. Translated: CSGTVGPYEQYF. This sequence joins TRBV29-1 and TRBJ2-7, with D perhaps TRBD1 (5 bases). The V gene lost 7 bases and the J gene lost 2 bases, with 12 bases spanning the gap. CDR1 SQVTM and CDR2 ANQGSEA come from the germline V gene. The CDR3 runs 12 residues.

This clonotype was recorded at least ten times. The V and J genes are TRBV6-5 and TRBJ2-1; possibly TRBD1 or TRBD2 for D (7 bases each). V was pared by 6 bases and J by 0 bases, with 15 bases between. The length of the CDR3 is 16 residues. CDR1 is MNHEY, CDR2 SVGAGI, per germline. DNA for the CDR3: TGTGCCAGCAGCCCAGCGGGGACAGTCTCCTACAATGAGCAGTTCTTC. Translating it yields CASSPAGTVSYNEQFF.

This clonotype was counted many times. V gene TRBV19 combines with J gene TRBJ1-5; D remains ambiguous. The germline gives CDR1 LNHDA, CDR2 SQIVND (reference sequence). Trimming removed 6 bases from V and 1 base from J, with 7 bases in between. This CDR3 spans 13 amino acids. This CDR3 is CASRDRSNQPQHF. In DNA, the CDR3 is TGTGCCAGTAGGGACCGGAGCAATCAGCCCCAGCATTTT.

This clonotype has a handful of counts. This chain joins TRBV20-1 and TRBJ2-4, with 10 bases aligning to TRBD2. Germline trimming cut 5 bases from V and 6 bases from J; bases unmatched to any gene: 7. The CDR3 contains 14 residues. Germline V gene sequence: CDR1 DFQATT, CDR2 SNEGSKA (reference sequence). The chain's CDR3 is CSASPSGSGNIQYF. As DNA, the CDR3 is TGCAGTGCTTCCCCTAGCGGGAGTGGAAACATTCAGTACTTC.

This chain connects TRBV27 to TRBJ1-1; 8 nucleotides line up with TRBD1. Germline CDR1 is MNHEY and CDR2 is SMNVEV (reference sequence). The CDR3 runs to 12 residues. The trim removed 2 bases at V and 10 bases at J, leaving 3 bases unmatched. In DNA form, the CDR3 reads TGTGCCAGCAGTTTAAACAGGGGGGTAGCTTTCTTT. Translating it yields CASSLNRGVAFF.

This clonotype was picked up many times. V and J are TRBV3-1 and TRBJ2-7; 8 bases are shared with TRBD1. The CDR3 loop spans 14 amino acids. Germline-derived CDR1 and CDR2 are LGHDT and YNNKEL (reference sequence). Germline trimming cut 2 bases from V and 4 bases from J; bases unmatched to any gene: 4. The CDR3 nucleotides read TGTGCCAGCAGCCAAATGACAGGGGATTACGAGCAGTACTTC. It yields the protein CASSQMTGDYEQYF.

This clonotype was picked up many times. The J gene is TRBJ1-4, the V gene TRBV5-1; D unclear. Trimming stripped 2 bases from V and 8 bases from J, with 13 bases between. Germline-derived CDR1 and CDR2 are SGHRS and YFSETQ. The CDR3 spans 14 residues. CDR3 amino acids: CASSFGDPGEKLFF. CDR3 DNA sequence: TGCGCCAGCAGCTTTGGCGACCCTGGAGAAAAACTGTTTTTT.

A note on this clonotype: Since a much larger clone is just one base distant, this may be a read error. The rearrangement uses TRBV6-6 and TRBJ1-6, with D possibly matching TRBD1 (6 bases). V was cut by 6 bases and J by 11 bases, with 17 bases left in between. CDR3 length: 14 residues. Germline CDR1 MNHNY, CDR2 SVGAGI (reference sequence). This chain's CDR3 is CASRLKGELPPLHF. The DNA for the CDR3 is TGTGCCAGCAGATTAAAGGGGGAGTTACCACCCCTCCACTTT.

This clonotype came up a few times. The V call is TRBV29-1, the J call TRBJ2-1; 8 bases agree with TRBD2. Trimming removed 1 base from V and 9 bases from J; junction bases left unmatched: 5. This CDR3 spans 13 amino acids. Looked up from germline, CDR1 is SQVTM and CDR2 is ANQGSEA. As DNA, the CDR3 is TGCAGCGTTGAAGTGGACAGCGGGGGTGAGCAGTTCTTC. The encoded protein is CSVEVDSGGEQFF.

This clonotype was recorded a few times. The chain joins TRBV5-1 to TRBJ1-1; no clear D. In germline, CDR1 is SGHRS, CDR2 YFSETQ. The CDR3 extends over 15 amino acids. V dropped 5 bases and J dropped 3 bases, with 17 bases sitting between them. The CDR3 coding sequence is TGCGCCAGCAGTTTACACCTTAATGGGGACACTGAAGCTTTCTTT. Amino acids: CASSLHLNGDTEAFF.